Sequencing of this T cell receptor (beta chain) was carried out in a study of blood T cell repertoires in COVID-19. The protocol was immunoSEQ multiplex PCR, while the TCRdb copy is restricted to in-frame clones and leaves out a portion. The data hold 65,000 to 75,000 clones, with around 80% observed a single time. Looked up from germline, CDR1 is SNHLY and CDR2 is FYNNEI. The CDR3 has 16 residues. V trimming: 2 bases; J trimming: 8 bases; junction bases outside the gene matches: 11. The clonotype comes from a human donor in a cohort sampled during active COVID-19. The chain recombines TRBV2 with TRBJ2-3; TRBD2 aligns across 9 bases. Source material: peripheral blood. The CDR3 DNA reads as TGTGCCAGCAGTGAACGGTTAGCGGGAGCGGGGGGTACGCAGTATTTT. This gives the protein CASSERLAGAGGTQYF.